Listed here are 26 T cell receptor beta chains from one sample, sequenced in a study of blood T cell repertoires in COVID-19. Data came from immunoSEQ multiplex PCR; TCRdb stores just in-frame clones and leaves some out. The table lists around 200,000 clones, just over 85% of them singletons. Material for sequencing was peripheral blood. The origin of the receptors is an elderly man with acute or convalescent COVID-19.

The chain couples TRBV5-4 to TRBJ2-1; tentatively, D is TRBD1 (6 bases). Between the trimmed V and J ends, which lost 4 bases and 6 bases, there was a span of 23 bases. CDR3 length: 17 amino acids. Germline V gives CDR1 SGHNT, CDR2 YYREEE (reference sequence). For the CDR3, the DNA is TGTGCCAGCAGCGGAGCTTCACTTCGACACAGGGCCAATGAGCAGTTCTTC. It encodes CASSGASLRHRANEQFF.

This chain joins TRBV7-8 and TRBJ2-1; tentative D call: TRBD2 (6 bases). V was pared by 4 bases and J by 7 bases, with 23 bases between. The length of the CDR3 is 17 residues. Germline values: CDR1 SGHVS, CDR2 FQNEAQ. DNA for the CDR3: TGTGCCAGCAGCTCCTCCTCCACTAGCACCCCCCTAAATGAGCAGTTCTTC. This translates into CASSSSSTSTPLNEQFF.

The chain uses TRBV5-8 and TRBJ1-5; D might be TRBD1 (5 bases). The CDR3 contains 13 residues. The germline V gene encodes CDR1 SGHTS and CDR2 YDEGEE. The V end lost 2 bases, the J end lost 7 bases, and 10 bases lay between the germline ends. The CDR3 protein is CASSLVGGQPQHF. CDR3 in DNA: TGTGCCAGCAGCTTAGTTGGGGGGCAGCCCCAGCATTTT.

The chain couples TRBV7-8 to TRBJ2-2; a weak D match, TRBD1 (6 bases). V was trimmed by 6 bases and J by 1 base, leaving 6 bases between them. Germline lookup yields CDR1 SGHVS and CDR2 FQNEAQ. This CDR3 contains 13 residues. The CDR3 protein is CASRQGNTGELFF. DNA for the CDR3: TGTGCCAGCAGACAGGGGAACACCGGGGAGCTGTTTTTT.

The chain joins TRBV19 to TRBJ1-4, with D perhaps TRBD1 (6 bases). Germline V lookup: CDR1 LNHDA, CDR2 SQIVND (reference sequence). The CDR3 covers 13 residues. Trimming left V 7 bases short and J 7 bases short, with 13 bases between. The CDR3 sequence: CASTRGSGEKLFF. DNA for the CDR3: TGTGCCAGTACCAGGGGCTCAGGTGAAAAACTGTTTTTT.

The chain carries TRBV11-2 and TRBJ2-2, with 8 nucleotides matching TRBD1. V was pared by 6 bases and J by 6 bases, with 9 bases of the junction left unmatched. CDR1 is SGHAT and CDR2 is FQNNGV in the germline V gene. The CDR3 extends over 15 amino acids. The DNA for the CDR3 is TGTGCCAGCAGGCCTGGGACAGGCTCGGCCGGGGAGCTGTTTTTT. Translating gives CASRPGTGSAGELFF.

This sequence joins TRBV30 and TRBJ2-7; 13 bases are shared with TRBD2. The CDR3 runs to 16 residues. The germline gives CDR1 GTSNPN, CDR2 SVGIG (reference sequence). Germline trimming cut 5 bases from V and 3 bases from J; bases unmatched to any gene: 10. DNA for the CDR3: TGTGCCTGGGACGCCGGGACTAGCGGGAAGGTCTACGAGCAGTACTTC. Translation gives CAWDAGTSGKVYEQYF.

The rearrangement joins TRBV5-4 to TRBJ2-3; 8 bases line up with TRBD2. There are 15 residues in the CDR3. Looked up from germline, CDR1 is SGHNT and CDR2 is YYREEE (reference sequence). Trimming took 5 bases from V and 3 from J; bases not matched to a gene: 8. CDR3 region: CASSYDGRGTDTQYF. For the CDR3, the DNA is TGTGCCAGCAGTTATGACGGGAGGGGTACAGATACGCAGTATTTT.

The rearrangement uses TRBV19 and TRBJ2-5; D is perhaps TRBD1 (6 bases). CDR3 size: 16 residues. The germline V and J ends were trimmed by 0 bases and 2 bases, with 13 bases remaining between them. Germline V gives CDR1 LNHDA, CDR2 SQIVND (reference sequence). CDR3 residues: CASSIDRTVEQETQYF. In nucleotides, the CDR3 is TGTGCCAGTAGTATAGACCGGACAGTAGAGCAAGAGACCCAGTACTTC.

The chain carries TRBV19 and TRBJ2-5; TRBD2 might be the D (7 bases). This CDR3 is built from 17 residues. Trimming stripped 3 bases from V and 2 bases from J, with 19 bases between. Germline V CDR1 and CDR2: LNHDA, SQIVND (reference sequence). The CDR3 region is CASSMLAGVGGQETQYF. The CDR3 coding sequence is TGTGCCAGTAGTATGCTCGCGGGAGTAGGGGGACAAGAGACCCAGTACTTC. The variable domain in full, completed from reference TRBV19 and TRBJ2-5, reads DGGITQSPKYLFRKEGQNVTLSCEQNLNHDAMYWYRQDPGQGLRLIYYSQIVNDFQKGDIAEGYSVSREKKESFPLTVTSAQKNPTAFYLCASSMLAGVGGQETQYFGPGTRLLVL.

V and J are TRBV11-2 and TRBJ2-5, with TRBD2 as a possible D gene (6 bases). This CDR3 has 15 residues. Trimming removed 3 bases from V and 5 bases from J, with 16 bases in between. The germline V gene has CDR1 SGHAT and CDR2 FQNNGV. The CDR3 spells CASSFSTGVGETQYF. In DNA, the CDR3 is TGTGCCAGCAGCTTTTCAACGGGAGTGGGGGAGACCCAGTACTTC.

The V and J genes are TRBV21-1 and TRBJ2-3; the DNA was not used to check the table's D call, TRBD1. TRBV21-1 is reported as a pseudogene. This CDR3 comprises 15 residues. Written as DNA, the CDR3 is TGTGCCAGCAGCAAAACAGGGGACAGCACAGATACGCAGTATTTT. Translating it yields CASSKTGDSTDTQYF.

This chain links TRBV5-1 with TRBJ2-5, with 10 positions matching TRBD2. The CDR3 runs 14 residues. Trimming cost V 1 base and J 5 bases; bases outside gene matches: 2. Germline loops: CDR1 SGHRS, CDR2 YFSETQ. In DNA, the CDR3 is TGCGCCAGCAGCTTGACGACTAGCGGGGAGACCCAGTACTTC. The encoded protein is CASSLTTSGETQYF.

The J gene is TRBJ2-7, the V gene TRBV4-2; 13 bases map to TRBD2. From germline, CDR1 is LGHNA and CDR2 YNFKEQ. The CDR3 consists of 21 residues. The junction had 20 bases not matched to a gene; V was cut back by 4 bases and J by 2 bases. In nucleotides, the CDR3 is TGTGCCAGCAGCCCCGGTCGGAGGCTACTAGCGGGAGGGCCAAATCCCTACGAGCAGTACGTC. It encodes CASSPGRRLLAGGPNPYEQYV.

CDR3 sequence: CASSLQKWNTEAFF. The CDR3 nucleotides are TGTGCCAGCAGCTTACAGAAATGGAACACTGAAGCTTTCTTT. This sequence joins TRBV7-9 and TRBJ1-1; D not certain. The CDR3 sequence is 14 residues long. The V gene's germline CDR1 is SEHNR and CDR2 FQNEAQ (reference sequence). V lost 2 bases, J lost 1 base, and 8 bases lay in between.

V gene TRBV14 combines with J gene TRBJ2-1; tentatively, D is TRBD2 (5 bases). V was shortened by 0 bases and J by 3 bases, with 15 bases between the two germline ends. CDR3 length: 17 amino acids. Germline assignment: CDR1 SGHDN and CDR2 FVKESK. Here the CDR3 reads CASSQDQVVAYYNEQFF. DNA of the CDR3: TGTGCCAGCAGCCAAGATCAAGTTGTAGCGTACTACAATGAGCAGTTCTTC.

The genes are TRBV7-3 and TRBJ2-3; TRBD1 is a possible D gene (5 bases). The CDR3 contains 15 residues. Per the germline V gene, CDR1 is SGHTA and CDR2 is FQGTGA. V was cut by 2 bases and J by 2 bases, with 11 bases left in between. The CDR3 coding sequence is TGTGCCAGCAGCTTATCAGGGCTCGACACAGATACGCAGTATTTT. As protein: CASSLSGLDTDTQYF.

V usage is TRBV27 and J usage is TRBJ1-2; no clear D. V was pared by 2 bases and J by 4 bases, with 11 bases between. The CDR3 totals 14 residues. Germline V gene lookup returns CDR1 MNHEY and CDR2 SMNVEV (reference sequence). Here the CDR3 DNA reads TGTGCCAGCAGTTTAAATGGAGAGGTCTATGGCTACACCTTC. This encodes CASSLNGEVYGYTF.

This sequence joins TRBV6-5 and TRBJ1-3; D possibly corresponds to TRBD1 (5 bases). The CDR3 extends over 15 amino acids. Germline V lookup: CDR1 MNHEY, CDR2 SVGAGI. V was shortened by 8 bases and J by 5 bases, with 19 bases between the two germline ends. CDR3 bases: TGTGCCAGCGGACGAGGGGAGGGTCAAAGAAACACCATATATTTT. Translating gives CASGRGEGQRNTIYF.

This chain uses TRBV4-2 with TRBJ2-3, with 7 bases that match TRBD2. CDR1 LGHNA and CDR2 YNFKEQ come from the germline V gene. This CDR3 is 17 amino acids long. V was pared by 0 bases and J by 0 bases, with 6 bases of the junction left unmatched. The DNA for the CDR3 is TGTGCCAGCAGCCAAGACCTTAGGACTAGGAGCACAGATACGCAGTATTTT. Residues: CASSQDLRTRSTDTQYF.

J is TRBJ1-2 and V is TRBV28, with a weak D call TRBD1 (6 bases). Germline CDR1 reads MDHEN; CDR2 reads SYDVKM. The CDR3 is 18 amino acids. Trimming removed 2 bases from V and 8 bases from J, with 27 bases in between. The CDR3 DNA reads TGTGCCAGCAGTTTAATACAGCATACAGGGATTGGAGGTCGGGGCTACACCTTC. Its protein is CASSLIQHTGIGGRGYTF.

The chain links TRBV19 to TRBJ2-7; the D gene is possibly TRBD1 (5 bases). The ends were cut back, 2 bases at V and 3 bases at J, with 11 bases in the middle. The germline V gene encodes CDR1 LNHDA and CDR2 SQIVND (reference sequence). This CDR3 has 14 residues. In DNA, the CDR3 is TGTGCCAGTAGTATATCGAGGACAAACTACGAGCAGTACTTC. Its translation is CASSISRTNYEQYF.

V is TRBV7-9 and J is TRBJ2-7; possible D gene TRBD2, 6 bases. Between the trimmed V and J ends, which lost 0 bases and 0 bases, there was a span of 15 bases. The CDR3 spans 17 residues. Per germline, CDR1 SEHNR and CDR2 FQNEAQ (reference sequence). The CDR3 DNA sequence: TGTGCCAGCAGCTTAGCGCAGCCGGGACTCAGCTCCTACGAGCAGTACTTC. Amino acid sequence: CASSLAQPGLSSYEQYF.

The gene calls are TRBV7-8 and TRBJ2-2, with 9 bases lining up with TRBD2. The CDR3 covers 16 residues. V dropped 7 bases and J dropped 4; count of bases not matched to a gene: 10. CDR1 and CDR2 from the germline V gene are SGHVS and FQNEAQ. The CDR3 DNA follows: TGTGCCAGCACCCTTATAGCGGGAGCCCTCACCGGGGAGCTGTTTTTT. It translates to CASTLIAGALTGELFF. Drawing the rest from reference TRBV7-8 and TRBJ2-2, the complete variable domain is GAGVSQSPRYKVAKRGQDVALRCDPISGHVSLFWYQQALGQGPEFLTYFQNEAQLDKSGLPSDRFFAERPEGSVSTLKIQRTQQEDSAVYLCASTLIAGALTGELFFGEGSRLTVL.

J is TRBJ2-1 and V is TRBV19; D perhaps matches TRBD2 (5 bases). Trimming shortened V by 5 bases and J by 2 bases, and 10 bases separated the two germline ends. The germline CDR1 and CDR2 sequences are LNHDA and SQIVND (reference sequence). There are 14 residues in the CDR3. The CDR3 coding sequence is TGTGCCAGTAGTTTGCTGAGGGCCTACAATGAGCAGTTCTTC. Protein: CASSLLRAYNEQFF.

V gene TRBV12-5 combines with J gene TRBJ1-4; D gene uncertain. V shed 2 bases and J shed 0 bases, with 7 bases lying between them. Germline V gene sequence: CDR1 LGHNT, CDR2 FRNRAP. The CDR3 contains 15 residues. The CDR3 sequence: CASGLISSTNEKLFF. The CDR3 DNA sequence: TGTGCTAGTGGTTTGATCAGTTCAACTAATGAAAAACTGTTTTTT.